This TCR beta chain was obtained from a study of blood T cell repertoires in COVID-19. Only in-frame clones appear in the TCRdb table, and some are missing; sequencing was by immunoSEQ multiplex PCR. The sample has approximately 190,000 clones, about 86% seen once; the top ten hold 13% to 15%. CDR1 LNHDA and CDR2 SQIVND come from the germline V gene (reference sequence). The CDR3 length is 13 residues. V dropped 5 bases and J dropped 4 bases, with 11 bases sitting between them. This clonotype was obtained from a man aged 25 to 40 with active or convalescent COVID-19. Sequencing was performed on peripheral blood. The chain is built from TRBV19 and TRBJ1-2, with D maybe TRBD1 (6 bases). DNA of the CDR3: TGTGCCAGTAGTCCACAGGGAGTCTATGGCTACACCTTC. This gives the protein CASSPQGVYGYTF.